The clone carrying this T cell receptor beta chain was seen only a few times. This sample is drawn from a study of T cells in Graves' hyperthyroidism and ophthalmopathy. TCR beta CDR3 sequences were amplified from RNA transcripts. When the TCR CDR3 underwent first-round RT-PCR, the HTBI primer set was used. TCRdb re-called the multiplex PCR reads with MiXCR, one entry per CDR3 protein. The sample lists hundreds of thousands of distinct CDR3 sequences; just under 25% were seen once. The origin of this receptor is a man aged 50 to 59 with Graves' hyperthyroidism. The sample consisted of blood.

The CDR3 coding sequence is TGTGCCAGCTCATCCTACACCGGGACAGCGAACACTGAAGCTTTCTTT. Encoded protein: CASSSYTGTANTEAFF. The rearrangement joins TRBV18 to TRBJ1-1; TRBD1 matches 7 bases. Trimming at V came to 5 bases and at J to 1 base, leaving 10 bases not matched to a gene. CDR1 is KGHSH, CDR2 LQKENI, per germline. The CDR3 is made up of 16 amino acids.